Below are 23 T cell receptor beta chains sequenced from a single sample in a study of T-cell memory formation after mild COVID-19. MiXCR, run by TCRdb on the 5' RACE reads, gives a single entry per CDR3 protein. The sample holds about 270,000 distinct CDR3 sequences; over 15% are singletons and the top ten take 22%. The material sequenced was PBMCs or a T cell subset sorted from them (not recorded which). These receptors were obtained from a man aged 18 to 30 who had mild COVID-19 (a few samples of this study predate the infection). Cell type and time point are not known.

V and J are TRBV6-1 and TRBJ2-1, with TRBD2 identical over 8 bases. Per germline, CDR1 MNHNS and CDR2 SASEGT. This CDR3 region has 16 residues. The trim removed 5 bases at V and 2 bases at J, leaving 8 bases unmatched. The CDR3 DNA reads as TGTGCCAGCAGTTGGCGGGCCGGGGGGGCCTACAATGAGCAGTTCTTC. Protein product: CASSWRAGGAYNEQFF.

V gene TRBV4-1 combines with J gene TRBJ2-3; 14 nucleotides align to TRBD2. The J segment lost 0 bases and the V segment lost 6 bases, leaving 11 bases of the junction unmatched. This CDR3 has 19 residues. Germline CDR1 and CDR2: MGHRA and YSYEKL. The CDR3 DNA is TGCGCCAGCAGGTCCCAGACTAGCGGGGGGGCCCTAAGCACAGATACGCAGTATTTT. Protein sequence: CASRSQTSGGALSTDTQYF.

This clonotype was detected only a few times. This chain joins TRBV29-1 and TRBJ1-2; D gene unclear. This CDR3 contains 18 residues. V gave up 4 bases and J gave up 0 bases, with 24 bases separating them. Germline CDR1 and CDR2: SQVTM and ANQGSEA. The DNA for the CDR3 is TGCAGCGTTGCTCCCCTTGGGTCGATGCAGGCTACTAACTATGGCTACACCTTC. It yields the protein CSVAPLGSMQATNYGYTF.

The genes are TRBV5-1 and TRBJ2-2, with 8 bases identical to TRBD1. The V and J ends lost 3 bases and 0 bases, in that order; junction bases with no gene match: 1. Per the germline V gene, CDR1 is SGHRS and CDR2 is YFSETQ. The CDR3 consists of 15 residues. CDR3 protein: CASSSGQANTGELFF. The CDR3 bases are TGCGCCAGCAGCTCGGGACAGGCGAACACCGGGGAGCTGTTTTTT.

The CDR3 coding sequence is TGCAGTGCTAGAGTGGGGCAACAGCCCCAGCATTTT. Encoded protein: CSARVGQQPQHF. The chain uses TRBV20-1 and TRBJ1-5; possible D gene TRBD1, 5 bases. The CDR3 extends over 12 amino acids. V was cut by 1 base and J by 7 bases, with 8 bases left in between. In germline, CDR1 is DFQATT, CDR2 SNEGSKA (reference sequence).

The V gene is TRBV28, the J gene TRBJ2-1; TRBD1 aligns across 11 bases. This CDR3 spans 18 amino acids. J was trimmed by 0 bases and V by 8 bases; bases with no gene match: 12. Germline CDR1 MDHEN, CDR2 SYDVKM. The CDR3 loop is CASFGGGQGGGSYNEQFF. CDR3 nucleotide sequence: TGTGCCAGCTTCGGTGGGGGACAGGGGGGAGGCTCCTACAATGAGCAGTTCTTC.

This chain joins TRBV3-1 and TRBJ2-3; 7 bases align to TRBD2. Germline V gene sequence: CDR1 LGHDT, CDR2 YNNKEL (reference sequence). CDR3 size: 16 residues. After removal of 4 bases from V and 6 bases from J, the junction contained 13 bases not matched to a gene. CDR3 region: CASSRGWGGIPDTQYF. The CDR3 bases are TGTGCCAGCAGCCGGGGCTGGGGGGGGATCCCGGATACGCAGTATTTT.

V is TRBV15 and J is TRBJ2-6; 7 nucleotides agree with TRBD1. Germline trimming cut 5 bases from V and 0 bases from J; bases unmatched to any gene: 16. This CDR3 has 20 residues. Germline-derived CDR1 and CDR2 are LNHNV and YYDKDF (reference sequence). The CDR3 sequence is CATSWPAGRQGRSGANVLTF. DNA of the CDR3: TGTGCCACCAGCTGGCCTGCAGGGAGACAGGGTCGCTCTGGGGCCAACGTCCTGACTTTC.

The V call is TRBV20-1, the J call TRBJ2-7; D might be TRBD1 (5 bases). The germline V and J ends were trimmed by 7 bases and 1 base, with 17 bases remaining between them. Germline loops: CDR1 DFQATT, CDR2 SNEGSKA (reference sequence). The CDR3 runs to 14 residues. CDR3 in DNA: TGCAGTGATAGGGGTGCGGCGGTATCCTACGAGCAGTACTTC. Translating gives CSDRGAAVSYEQYF.

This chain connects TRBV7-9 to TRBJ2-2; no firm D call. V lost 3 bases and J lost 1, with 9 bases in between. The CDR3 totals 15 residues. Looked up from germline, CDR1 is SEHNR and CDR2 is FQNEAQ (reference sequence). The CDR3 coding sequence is TGTGCCAGCAGCTTCGGCACCTTGAACACCGGGGAGCTGTTTTTT. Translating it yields CASSFGTLNTGELFF.

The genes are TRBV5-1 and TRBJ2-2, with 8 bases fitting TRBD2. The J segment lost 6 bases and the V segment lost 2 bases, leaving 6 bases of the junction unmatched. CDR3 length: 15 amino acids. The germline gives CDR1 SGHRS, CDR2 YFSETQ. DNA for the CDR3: TGCGCCAGCAGCTTCGCCCAGGGACTAGCCGGGGAGCTGTTTTTT. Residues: CASSFAQGLAGELFF. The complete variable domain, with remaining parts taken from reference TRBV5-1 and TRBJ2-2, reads KAGVTQTPRYLIKTRGQQVTLSCSPISGHRSVSWYQQTPGQGLQFLFEYFSETQRNKGNFPGRFSGRQFSNSRSEMNVSTLELGDSALYLCASSFAQGLAGELFFGEGSRLTVL.

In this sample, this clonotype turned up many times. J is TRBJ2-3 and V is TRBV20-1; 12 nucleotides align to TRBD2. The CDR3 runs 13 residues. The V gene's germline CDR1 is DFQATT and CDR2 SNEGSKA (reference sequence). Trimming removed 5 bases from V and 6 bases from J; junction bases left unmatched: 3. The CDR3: CSAAGTSGDTQYF. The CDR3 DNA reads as TGCAGTGCTGCCGGGACTAGCGGGGATACGCAGTATTTT.

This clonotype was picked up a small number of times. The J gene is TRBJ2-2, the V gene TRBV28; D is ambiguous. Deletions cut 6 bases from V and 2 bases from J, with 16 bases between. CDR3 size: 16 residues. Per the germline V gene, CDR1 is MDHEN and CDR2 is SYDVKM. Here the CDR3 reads CASRPPGVLNTGELFF. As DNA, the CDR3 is TGTGCCAGCAGGCCCCCAGGCGTCCTCAACACCGGGGAGCTGTTTTTT. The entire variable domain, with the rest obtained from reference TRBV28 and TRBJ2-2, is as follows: DVKVTQSSRYLVKRTGEKVFLECVQDMDHENMFWYRQDPGLGLRLIYFSYDVKMKEKGDIPEGYSVSREKKERFSLILESASTNQTSMYLCASRPPGVLNTGELFFGEGSRLTVL.

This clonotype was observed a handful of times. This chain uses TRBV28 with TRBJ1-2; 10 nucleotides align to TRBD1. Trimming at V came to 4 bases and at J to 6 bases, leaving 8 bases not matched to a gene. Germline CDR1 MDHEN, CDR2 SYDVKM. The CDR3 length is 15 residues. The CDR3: CASSSPGTGVDGYTF. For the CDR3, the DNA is TGTGCCAGCAGTTCCCCCGGGACAGGGGTTGATGGCTACACCTTC.

CDR3 amino acids: CASSLGSAQYF. Here the CDR3 DNA reads TGTGCCAGCAGCCTGGGCAGCGCGCAGTATTTT. V gene TRBV3-1 combines with J gene TRBJ2-3, with D unclear. The CDR3 consists of 11 residues. The germline V gene has CDR1 LGHDT and CDR2 YNNKEL (reference sequence). V was clipped by 4 bases and J by 10 bases, with 9 bases between them.

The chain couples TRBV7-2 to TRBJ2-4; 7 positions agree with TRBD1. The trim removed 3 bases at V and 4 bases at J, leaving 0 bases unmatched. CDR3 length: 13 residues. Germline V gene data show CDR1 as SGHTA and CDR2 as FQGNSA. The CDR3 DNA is TGTGCCAGCAGCTTGGGACAGAAAAACATTCAGTACTTC. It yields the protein CASSLGQKNIQYF.

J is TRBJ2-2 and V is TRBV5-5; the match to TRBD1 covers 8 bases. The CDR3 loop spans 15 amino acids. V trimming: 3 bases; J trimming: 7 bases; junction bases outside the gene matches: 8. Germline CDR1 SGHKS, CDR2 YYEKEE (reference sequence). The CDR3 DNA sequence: TGTGCCAGCAGCTCTCGGACAGGGCGGGGCGGGGAGCTGTTTTTT. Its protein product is CASSSRTGRGGELFF.

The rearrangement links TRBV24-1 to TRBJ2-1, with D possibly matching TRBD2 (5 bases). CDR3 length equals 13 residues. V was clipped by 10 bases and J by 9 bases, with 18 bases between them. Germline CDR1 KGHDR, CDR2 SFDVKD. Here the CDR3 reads CATRKTGYGEQFF. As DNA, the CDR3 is TGTGCCACAAGAAAAACGGGATACGGTGAGCAGTTCTTC.

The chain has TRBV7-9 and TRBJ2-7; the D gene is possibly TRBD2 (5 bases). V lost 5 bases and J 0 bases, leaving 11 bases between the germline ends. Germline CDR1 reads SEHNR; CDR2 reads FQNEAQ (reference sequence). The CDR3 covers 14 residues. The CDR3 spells CASSGGLASYEQYF. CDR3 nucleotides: TGTGCCAGCAGCGGAGGTCTCGCCTCCTACGAGCAGTACTTC.

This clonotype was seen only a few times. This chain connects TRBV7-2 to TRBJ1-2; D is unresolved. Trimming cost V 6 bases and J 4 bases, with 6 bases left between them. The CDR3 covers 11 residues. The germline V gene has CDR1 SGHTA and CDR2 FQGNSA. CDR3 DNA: TGTGCCAGCAGTGGGAGCTATGGCTACACCTTC. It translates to CASSGSYGYTF. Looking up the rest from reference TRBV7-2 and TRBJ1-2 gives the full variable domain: GAGVSQSPSNKVTEKGKDVELRCDPISGHTALYWYRQSLGQGLEFLIYFQGNSAPDKSGLPSDRFSAERTGGSVSTLTIQRTQQEDSAVYLCASSGSYGYTFGSGTRLTVV.

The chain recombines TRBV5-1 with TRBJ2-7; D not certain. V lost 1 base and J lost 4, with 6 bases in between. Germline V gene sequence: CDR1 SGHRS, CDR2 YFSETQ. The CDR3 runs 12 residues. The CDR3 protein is CASSLTEYEQYF. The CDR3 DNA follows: TGCGCCAGCAGCTTGACAGAGTACGAGCAGTACTTC.

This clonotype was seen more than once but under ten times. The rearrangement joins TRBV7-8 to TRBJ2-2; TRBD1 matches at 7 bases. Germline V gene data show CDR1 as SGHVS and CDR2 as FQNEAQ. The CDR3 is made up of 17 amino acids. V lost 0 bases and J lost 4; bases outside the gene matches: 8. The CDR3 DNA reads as TGTGCCAGCAGCTTAGCGCAGACAGGGATCAGCACCGGGGAGCTGTTTTTT. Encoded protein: CASSLAQTGISTGELFF.

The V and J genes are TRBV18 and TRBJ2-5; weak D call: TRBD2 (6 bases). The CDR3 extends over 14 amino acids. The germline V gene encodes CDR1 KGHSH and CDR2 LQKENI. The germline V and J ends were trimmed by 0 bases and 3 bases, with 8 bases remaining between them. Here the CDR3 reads CASSPPWGEETQYF. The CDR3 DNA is TGTGCCAGCTCACCACCGTGGGGGGAAGAGACCCAGTACTTC.